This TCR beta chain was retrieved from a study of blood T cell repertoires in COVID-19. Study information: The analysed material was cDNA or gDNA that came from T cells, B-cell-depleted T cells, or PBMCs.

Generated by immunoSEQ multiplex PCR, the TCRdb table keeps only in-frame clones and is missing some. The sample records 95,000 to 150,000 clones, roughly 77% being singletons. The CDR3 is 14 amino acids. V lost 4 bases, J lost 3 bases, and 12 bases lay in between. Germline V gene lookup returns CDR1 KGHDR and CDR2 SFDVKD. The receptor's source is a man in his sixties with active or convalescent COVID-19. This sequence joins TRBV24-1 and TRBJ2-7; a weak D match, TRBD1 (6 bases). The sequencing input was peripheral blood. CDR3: CATSDPGQNYEQYF. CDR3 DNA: TGTGCCACCAGTGACCCTGGACAGAACTACGAGCAGTACTTC.